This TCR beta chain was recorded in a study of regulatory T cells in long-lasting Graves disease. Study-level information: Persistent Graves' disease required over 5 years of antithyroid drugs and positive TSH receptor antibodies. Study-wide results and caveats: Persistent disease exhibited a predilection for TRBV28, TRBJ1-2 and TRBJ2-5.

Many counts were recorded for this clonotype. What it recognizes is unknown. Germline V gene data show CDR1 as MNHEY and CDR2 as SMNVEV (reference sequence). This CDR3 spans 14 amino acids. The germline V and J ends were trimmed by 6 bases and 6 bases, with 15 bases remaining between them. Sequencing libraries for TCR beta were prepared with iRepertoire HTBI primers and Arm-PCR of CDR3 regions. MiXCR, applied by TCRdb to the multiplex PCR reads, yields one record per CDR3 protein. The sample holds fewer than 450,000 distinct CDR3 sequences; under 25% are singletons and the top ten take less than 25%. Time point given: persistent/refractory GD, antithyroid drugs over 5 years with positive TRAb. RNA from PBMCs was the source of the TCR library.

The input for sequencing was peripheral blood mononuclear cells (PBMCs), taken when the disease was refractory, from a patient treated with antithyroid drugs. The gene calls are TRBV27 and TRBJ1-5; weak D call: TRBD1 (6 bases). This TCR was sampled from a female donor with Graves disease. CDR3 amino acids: CASRGAGVGQPQHF. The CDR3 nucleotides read TGTGCCAGCAGGGGCGCAGGGGTTGGTCAGCCCCAGCATTTT.